This T cell receptor (beta chain) was recorded in a study of blood T cell repertoires in COVID-19. About the study: From the United States, Italy and Spain came samples of acute and convalescent COVID-19. From T cells, B-cell-depleted T cells, or PBMCs came the material, which was cDNA or gDNA.

This CDR3 region has 18 residues. V dropped 0 bases and J dropped 4; count of bases not matched to a gene: 7. CDR1 and CDR2 from the germline V gene are MGHRA and YSYEKL. How the authors handled the data: Reference gene primer amplification in the assay estimated nucleated cell counts. TCRdb's table, derived via immunoSEQ multiplex PCR, lists solely in-frame clones and lacks some. V, J and clone size derive from that table, while D and trimming were established from the DNA sequence. The sample has approximately 85,000 clones, over 85% seen once. The sample comprised peripheral blood. The rearrangement uses TRBV4-1 and TRBJ2-2; 11 bases line up with TRBD2. The TCR comes from a man over 45 with acute or convalescent COVID-19. The DNA for the CDR3 is TGCGCCAGCAGCCAAGAAATTAGCGGGAGGGCTTCCACCGGGGAGCTGTTTTTT. This gives the protein CASSQEISGRASTGELFF.